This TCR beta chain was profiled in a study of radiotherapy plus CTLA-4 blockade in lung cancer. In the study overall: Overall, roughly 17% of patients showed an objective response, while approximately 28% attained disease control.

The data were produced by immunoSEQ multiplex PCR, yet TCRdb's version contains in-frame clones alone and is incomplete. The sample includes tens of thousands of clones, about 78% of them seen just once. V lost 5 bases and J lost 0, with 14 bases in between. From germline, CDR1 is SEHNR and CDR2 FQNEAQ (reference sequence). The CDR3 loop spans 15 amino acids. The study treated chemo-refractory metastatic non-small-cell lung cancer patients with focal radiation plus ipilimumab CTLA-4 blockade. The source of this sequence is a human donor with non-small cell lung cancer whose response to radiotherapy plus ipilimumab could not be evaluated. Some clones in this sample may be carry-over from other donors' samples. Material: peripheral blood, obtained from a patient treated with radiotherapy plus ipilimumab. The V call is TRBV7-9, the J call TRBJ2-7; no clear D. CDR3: CASSGEHGNSYEQYF. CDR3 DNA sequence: TGTGCCAGCAGCGGTGAACATGGTAACTCCTACGAGCAGTACTTC.